This T cell receptor beta chain was captured in a study of T-cell memory formation after mild COVID-19. The study's findings and limits: The pre-infection memory compartment contained some responding clones, suggesting cross-reactive memory joined.

With respect to this clonotype: The antigen remains undetermined.

Trimming pared 4 bases from V and 3 bases from J, leaving 13 bases between. The CDR3 sequence is 14 residues long. CDR1 and CDR2 (germline): SGHNT, YYREEE (reference sequence). TCRdb reprocessed the 5' RACE reads with MiXCR, giving one entry per CDR3 protein. The table lists 250,000 to 300,000 distinct CDR3 sequences, 15% to 20% of them singletons. The origin of this receptor is a man aged 18 to 35 who had mild COVID-19 (a few samples of this study predate the infection). Cell type and time point are not known. The sample was PBMCs or a T cell subset sorted from them (not recorded which). This chain connects TRBV5-4 to TRBJ1-1; D may be TRBD1 (5 bases). CDR3 DNA sequence: TGTGCCAGCAGCCCGGGACCGACGGACACTGAAGCTTTCTTT. This encodes CASSPGPTDTEAFF.